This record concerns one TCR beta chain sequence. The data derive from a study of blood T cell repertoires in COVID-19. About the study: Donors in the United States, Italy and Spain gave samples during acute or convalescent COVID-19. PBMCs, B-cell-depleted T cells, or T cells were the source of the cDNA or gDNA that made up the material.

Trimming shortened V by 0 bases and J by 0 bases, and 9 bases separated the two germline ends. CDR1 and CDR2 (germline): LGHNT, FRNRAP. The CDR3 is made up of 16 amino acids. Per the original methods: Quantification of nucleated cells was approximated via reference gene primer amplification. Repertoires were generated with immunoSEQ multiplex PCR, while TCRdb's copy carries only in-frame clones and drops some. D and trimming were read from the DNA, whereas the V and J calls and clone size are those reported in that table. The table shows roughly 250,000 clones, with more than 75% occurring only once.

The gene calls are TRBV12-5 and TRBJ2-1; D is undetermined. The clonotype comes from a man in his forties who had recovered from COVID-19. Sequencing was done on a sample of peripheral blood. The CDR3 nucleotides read TGTGCTAGTGGTTTGGTACCAGCGCGCTCCTACAATGAGCAGTTCTTC. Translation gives CASGLVPARSYNEQFF.